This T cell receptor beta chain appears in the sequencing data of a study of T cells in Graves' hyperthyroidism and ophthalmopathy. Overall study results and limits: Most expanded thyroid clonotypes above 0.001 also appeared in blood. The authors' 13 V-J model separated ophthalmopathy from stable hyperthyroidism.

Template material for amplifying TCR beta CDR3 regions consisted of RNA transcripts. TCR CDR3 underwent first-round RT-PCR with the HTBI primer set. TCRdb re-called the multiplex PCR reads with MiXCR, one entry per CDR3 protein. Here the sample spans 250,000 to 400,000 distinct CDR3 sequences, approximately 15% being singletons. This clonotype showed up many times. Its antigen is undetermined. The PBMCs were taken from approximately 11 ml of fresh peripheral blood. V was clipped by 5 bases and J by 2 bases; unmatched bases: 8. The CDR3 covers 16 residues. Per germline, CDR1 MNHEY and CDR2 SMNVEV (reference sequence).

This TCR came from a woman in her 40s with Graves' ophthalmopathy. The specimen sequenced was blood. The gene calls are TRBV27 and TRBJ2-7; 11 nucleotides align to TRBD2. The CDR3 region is CASSGRTSGSTYEQYF. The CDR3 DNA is TGTGCCAGCAGTGGTCGGACTAGCGGGTCTACCTACGAGCAGTACTTC.